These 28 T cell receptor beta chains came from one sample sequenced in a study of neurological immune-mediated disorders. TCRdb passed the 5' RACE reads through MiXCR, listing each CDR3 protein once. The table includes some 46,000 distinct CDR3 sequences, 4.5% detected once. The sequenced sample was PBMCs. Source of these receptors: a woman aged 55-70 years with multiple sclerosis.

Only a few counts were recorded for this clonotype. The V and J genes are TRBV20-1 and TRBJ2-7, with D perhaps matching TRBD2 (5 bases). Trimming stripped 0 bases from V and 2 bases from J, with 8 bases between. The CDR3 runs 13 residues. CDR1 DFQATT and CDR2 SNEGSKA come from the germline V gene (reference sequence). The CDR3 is CSARDIGTYEQYF. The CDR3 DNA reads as TGCAGTGCTAGAGATATCGGGACCTACGAGCAGTACTTC.

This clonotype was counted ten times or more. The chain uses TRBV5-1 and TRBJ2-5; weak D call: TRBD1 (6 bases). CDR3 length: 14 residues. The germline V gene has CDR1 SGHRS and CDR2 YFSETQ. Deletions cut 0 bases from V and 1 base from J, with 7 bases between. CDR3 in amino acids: CASSLGQVQETQYF. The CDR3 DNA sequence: TGCGCCAGCAGCTTGGGACAGGTCCAAGAGACCCAGTACTTC.

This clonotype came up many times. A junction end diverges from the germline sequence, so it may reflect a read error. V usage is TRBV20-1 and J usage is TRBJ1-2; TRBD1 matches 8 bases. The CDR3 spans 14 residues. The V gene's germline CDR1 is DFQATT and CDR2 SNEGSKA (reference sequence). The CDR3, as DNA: TGCAGTACTAGGGAGGGACAGGACCTTTATGGCTACACCTTC. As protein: CSTREGQDLYGYTF.

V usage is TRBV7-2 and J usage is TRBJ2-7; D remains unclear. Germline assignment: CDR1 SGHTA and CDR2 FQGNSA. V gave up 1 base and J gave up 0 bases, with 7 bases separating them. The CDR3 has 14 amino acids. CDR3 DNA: TGTGCCAGCAGCTTAGATCTCCGCTCCTACGAGCAGTACTTC. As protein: CASSLDLRSYEQYF. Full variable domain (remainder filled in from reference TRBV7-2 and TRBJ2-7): GAGVSQSPSNKVTEKGKDVELRCDPISGHTALYWYRQSLGQGLEFLIYFQGNSAPDKSGLPSDRFSAERTGGSVSTLTIQRTQQEDSAVYLCASSLDLRSYEQYFGPGTRLTVT.

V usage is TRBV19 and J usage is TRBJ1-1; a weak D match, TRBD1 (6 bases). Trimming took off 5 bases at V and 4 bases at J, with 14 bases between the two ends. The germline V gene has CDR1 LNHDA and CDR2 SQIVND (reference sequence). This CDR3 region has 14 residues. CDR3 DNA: TGTGCCAGTAGTGACAGTGGACAGAGCACTGAAGCTTTCTTT. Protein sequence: CASSDSGQSTEAFF.

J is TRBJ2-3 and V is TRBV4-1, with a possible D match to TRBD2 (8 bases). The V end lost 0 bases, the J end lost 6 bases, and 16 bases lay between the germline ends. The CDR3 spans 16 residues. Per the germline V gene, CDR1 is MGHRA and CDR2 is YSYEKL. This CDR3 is CASSQEAGEGADTQYF. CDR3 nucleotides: TGCGCCAGCAGCCAAGAAGCGGGGGAGGGGGCGGATACGCAGTATTTT.

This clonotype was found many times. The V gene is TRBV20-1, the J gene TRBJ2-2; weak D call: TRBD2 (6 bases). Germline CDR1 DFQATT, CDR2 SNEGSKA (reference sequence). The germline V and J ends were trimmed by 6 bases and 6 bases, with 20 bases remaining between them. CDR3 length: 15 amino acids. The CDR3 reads CSAPPAAGRSGELFF. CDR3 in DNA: TGCAGTGCCCCGCCCGCGGCAGGGAGGTCCGGGGAGCTGTTTTTT.

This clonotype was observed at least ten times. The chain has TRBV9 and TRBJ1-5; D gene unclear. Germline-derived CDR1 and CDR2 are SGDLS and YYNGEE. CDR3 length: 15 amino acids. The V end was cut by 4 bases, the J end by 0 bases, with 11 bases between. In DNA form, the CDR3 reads TGTGCCAGCAGCATTGGAGAGTATAGCAATCAGCCCCAGCATTTT. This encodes CASSIGEYSNQPQHF.

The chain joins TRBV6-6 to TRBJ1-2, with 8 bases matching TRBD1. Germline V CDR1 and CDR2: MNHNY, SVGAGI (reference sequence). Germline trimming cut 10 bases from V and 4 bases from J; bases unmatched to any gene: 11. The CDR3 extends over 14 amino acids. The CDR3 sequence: CATSPRTGPYGYTF. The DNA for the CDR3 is TGTGCCACCTCCCCTCGGACAGGGCCCTATGGCTACACCTTC.

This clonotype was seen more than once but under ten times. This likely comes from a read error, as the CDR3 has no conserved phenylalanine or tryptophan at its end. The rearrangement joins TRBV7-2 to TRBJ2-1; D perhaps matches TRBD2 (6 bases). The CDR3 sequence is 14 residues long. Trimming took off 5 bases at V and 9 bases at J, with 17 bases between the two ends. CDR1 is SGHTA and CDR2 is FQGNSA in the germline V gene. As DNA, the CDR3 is TGTGCCAGCAGCCTTTTGATCGGGGGAACTGAGCAGTTCATC. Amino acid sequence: CASSLLIGGTEQFI.

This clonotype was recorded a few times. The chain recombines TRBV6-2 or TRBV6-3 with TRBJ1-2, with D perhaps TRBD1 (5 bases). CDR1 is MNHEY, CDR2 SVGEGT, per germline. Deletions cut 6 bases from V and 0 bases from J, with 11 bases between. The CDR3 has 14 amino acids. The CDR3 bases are TGTGCCAGCAGCCCTCCAGGGACTAACTATGGCTACACCTTC. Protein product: CASSPPGTNYGYTF.

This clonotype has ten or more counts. CDR3 bases: TGTGCCAGCAGTTTGGGGACTCTCTGGAACGAGCAGTACTTC. It encodes CASSLGTLWNEQYF. This sequence joins TRBV12-3 or TRBV12-4 and TRBJ2-7, with D maybe TRBD2 (6 bases). With 3 bases removed from V and 5 bases from J, the gap between germline ends came to 14 bases. CDR3 size: 14 residues.

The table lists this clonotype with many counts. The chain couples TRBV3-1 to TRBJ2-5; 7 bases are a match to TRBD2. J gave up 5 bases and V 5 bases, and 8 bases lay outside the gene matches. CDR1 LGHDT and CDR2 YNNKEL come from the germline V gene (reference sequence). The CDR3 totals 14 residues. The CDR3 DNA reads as TGTGCCAGCAGCGAGCGGAGGGAGGGGGAGACCCAGTACTTC. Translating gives CASSERREGETQYF.

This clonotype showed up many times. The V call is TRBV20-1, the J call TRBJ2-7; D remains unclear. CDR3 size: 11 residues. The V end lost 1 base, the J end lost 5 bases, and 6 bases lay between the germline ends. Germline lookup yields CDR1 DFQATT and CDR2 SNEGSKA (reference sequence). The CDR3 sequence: CSARARDEQYF. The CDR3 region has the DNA TGCAGTGCTAGAGCTAGAGACGAGCAGTACTTC.

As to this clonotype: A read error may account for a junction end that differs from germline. CDR3 DNA: TGTGCCAACAGCCCCCGCTCGGTCAGGGGGTACACTGAAGCTTTCTTT. Amino acids: CANSPRSVRGYTEAFF. V is TRBV7-3 and J is TRBJ1-1, with 7 bases identical to TRBD1. Germline V gene data show CDR1 as SGHTA and CDR2 as FQGTGA. The CDR3 is 16 residues long.

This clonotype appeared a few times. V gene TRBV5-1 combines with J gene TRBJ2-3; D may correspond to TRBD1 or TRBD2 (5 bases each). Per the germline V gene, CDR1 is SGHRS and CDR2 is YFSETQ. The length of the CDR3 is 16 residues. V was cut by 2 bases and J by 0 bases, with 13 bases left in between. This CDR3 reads CASSFGSGDSTDTQYF. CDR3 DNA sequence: TGCGCCAGCAGCTTTGGATCCGGGGACAGCACAGATACGCAGTATTTT.

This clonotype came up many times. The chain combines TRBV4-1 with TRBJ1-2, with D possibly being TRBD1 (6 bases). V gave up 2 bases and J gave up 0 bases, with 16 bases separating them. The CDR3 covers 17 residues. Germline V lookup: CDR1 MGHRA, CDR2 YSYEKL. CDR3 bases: TGCGCCAGCAGCCAATCAATGGTACGGGGGCCTAACTATGGCTACACCTTC. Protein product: CASSQSMVRGPNYGYTF.

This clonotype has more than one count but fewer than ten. CDR3 protein: CASSADTGGYNQPQHF. For the CDR3, the DNA is TGTGCCAGCAGCGCAGATACAGGGGGGTACAATCAGCCCCAGCATTTT. The gene calls are TRBV5-5 and TRBJ1-5, with TRBD1 matching 8 bases. V shed 4 bases, J shed 3 bases, and the junction held 9 bases outside the gene matches. CDR1 is SGHKS and CDR2 is YYEKEE in the germline V gene (reference sequence). CDR3 length: 16 amino acids. The variable domain in full, with the rest retrieved from reference TRBV5-5 and TRBJ1-5, is DAGVTQSPTHLIKTRGQQVTLRCSPISGHKSVSWYQQVLGQGPQFIFQYYEKEERGRGNFPDRFSARQFPNYSSELNVNALLLGDSALYLCASSADTGGYNQPQHFGDGTRLSIL.

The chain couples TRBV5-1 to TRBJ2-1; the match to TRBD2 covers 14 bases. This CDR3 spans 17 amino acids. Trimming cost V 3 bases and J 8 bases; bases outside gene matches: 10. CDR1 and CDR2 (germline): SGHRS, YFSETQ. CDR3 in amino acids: CASSSGLAGVSSDEQFF. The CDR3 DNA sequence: TGCGCCAGCAGCTCGGGACTAGCGGGAGTAAGTTCCGATGAGCAGTTCTTC. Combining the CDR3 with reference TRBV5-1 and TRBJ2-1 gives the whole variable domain KAGVTQTPRYLIKTRGQQVTLSCSPISGHRSVSWYQQTPGQGLQFLFEYFSETQRNKGNFPGRFSGRQFSNSRSEMNVSTLELGDSALYLCASSSGLAGVSSDEQFFGPGTRLTVL.

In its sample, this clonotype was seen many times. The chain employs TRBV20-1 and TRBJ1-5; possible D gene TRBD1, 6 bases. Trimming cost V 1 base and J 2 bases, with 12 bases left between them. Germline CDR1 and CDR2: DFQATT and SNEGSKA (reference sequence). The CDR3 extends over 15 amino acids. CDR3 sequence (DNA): TGCAGTGCTAGAGGGGAACAGGGTGGCAATCAGCCCCAGCATTTT. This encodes CSARGEQGGNQPQHF.

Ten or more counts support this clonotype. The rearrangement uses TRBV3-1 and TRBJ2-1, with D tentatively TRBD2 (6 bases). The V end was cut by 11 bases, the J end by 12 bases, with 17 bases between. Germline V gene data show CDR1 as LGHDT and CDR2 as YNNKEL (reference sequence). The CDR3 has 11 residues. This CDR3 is CAARSGVRQFF. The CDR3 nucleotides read TGTGCCGCTCGGTCGGGAGTGCGGCAGTTCTTC.

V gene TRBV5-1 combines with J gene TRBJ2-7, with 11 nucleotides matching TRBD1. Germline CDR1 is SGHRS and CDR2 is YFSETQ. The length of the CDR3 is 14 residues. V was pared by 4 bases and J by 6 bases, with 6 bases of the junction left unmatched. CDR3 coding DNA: TGCGCCAGCAGCACCGGGACAGGGGGTACCGAGCAGTACTTC. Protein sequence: CASSTGTGGTEQYF. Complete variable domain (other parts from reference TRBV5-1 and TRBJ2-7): KAGVTQTPRYLIKTRGQQVTLSCSPISGHRSVSWYQQTPGQGLQFLFEYFSETQRNKGNFPGRFSGRQFSNSRSEMNVSTLELGDSALYLCASSTGTGGTEQYFGPGTRLTVT.

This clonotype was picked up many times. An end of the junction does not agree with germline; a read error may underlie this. CDR3 nucleotide sequence: TGCAGTGCTAGAGATACCCTAGCTAGATACGCAGTCTTT. The encoded protein is CSARDTLARYAVF. The rearrangement links TRBV20-1 to TRBJ2-3; the D gene is possibly TRBD2 (5 bases). The CDR3 covers 13 residues. Germline V gene sequence: CDR1 DFQATT, CDR2 SNEGSKA (reference sequence).

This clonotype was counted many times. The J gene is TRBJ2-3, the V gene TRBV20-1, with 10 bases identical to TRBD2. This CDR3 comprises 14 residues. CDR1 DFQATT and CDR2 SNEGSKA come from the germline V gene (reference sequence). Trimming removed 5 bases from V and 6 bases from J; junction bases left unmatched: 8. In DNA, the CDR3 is TGCAGTGCTCTACTAGCGGGACGAAGGGATACGCAGTATTTT. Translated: CSALLAGRRDTQYF.

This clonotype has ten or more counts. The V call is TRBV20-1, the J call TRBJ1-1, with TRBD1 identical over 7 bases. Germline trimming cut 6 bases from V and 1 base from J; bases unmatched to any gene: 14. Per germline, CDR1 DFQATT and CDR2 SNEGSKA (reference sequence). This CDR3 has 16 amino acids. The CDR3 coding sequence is TGCAGTGCCCTAGGGACAGCCGGGAACGAGAACACTGAAGCTTTCTTT. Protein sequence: CSALGTAGNENTEAFF.

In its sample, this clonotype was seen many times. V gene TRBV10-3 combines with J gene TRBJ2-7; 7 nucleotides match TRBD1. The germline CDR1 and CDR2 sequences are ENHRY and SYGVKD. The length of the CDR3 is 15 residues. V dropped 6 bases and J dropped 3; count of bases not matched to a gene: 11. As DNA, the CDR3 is TGTGCCATCAGGACCACCGGGACAGCAAACTACGAGCAGTACTTC. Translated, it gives CAIRTTGTANYEQYF.

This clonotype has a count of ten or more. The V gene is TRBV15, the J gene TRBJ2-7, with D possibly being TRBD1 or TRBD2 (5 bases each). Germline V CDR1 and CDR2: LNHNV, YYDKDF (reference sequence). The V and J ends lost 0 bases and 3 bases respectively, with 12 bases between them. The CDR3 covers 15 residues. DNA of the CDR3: TGTGCCACCAGCAGAGAACCTGGGACCAACTACGAGCAGTACTTC. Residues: CATSREPGTNYEQYF.

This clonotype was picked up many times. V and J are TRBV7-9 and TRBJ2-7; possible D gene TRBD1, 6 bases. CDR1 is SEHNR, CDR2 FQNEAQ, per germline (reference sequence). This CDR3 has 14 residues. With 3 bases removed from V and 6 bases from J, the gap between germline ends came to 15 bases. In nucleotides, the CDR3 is TGTGCCAGCAGCTTTGGACTCGACAGGAGCGAGCAGTACTTC. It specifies CASSFGLDRSEQYF.